Listed here are 27 T cell receptor beta chains from one sample, sequenced in a study of blood T cell repertoires in COVID-19. The protocol was immunoSEQ multiplex PCR, while the TCRdb copy is restricted to in-frame clones and leaves out a portion. The sample contains approximately 65,000 clones, roughly three quarters of which appear only once. The specimen was peripheral blood. These receptors all come from a woman aged 80 or older with active or convalescent COVID-19.

The V gene is TRBV27, the J gene TRBJ1-2; 9 positions match TRBD1. Per the germline V gene, CDR1 is MNHEY and CDR2 is SMNVEV (reference sequence). The trim removed 6 bases at V and 6 bases at J, leaving 5 bases unmatched. The CDR3 covers 13 residues. The CDR3 bases are TGTGCCAGCAGGAAACAGGGGGCGCATGGCTACACCTTC. Translated, it gives CASRKQGAHGYTF.

There are a few counts of this clone. The chain recombines TRBV5-1 with TRBJ2-7; D perhaps matches TRBD1 (5 bases). The CDR3 spans 13 residues. Germline CDR1 reads SGHRS; CDR2 reads YFSETQ. V dropped 2 bases and J dropped 1 base, with 7 bases sitting between them. DNA of the CDR3: TGCGCCAGCAGCTTCCAGGGATCCTACGAGCAGTACTTC. This sequence encodes CASSFQGSYEQYF.

The rearrangement links TRBV11-3 to TRBJ1-2; D perhaps matches TRBD1 (5 bases). CDR3 length: 13 amino acids. V lost 2 bases and J 3 bases, leaving 7 bases between the germline ends. CDR1 is SGHNT and CDR2 is YENEEA in the germline V gene. The CDR3 here is CASSLSGDYGYTF. The CDR3 DNA sequence: TGTGCCAGCAGCTTATCGGGGGACTATGGCTACACCTTC.

This chain uses TRBV20-1 with TRBJ1-2, with D uncertain. The CDR3 runs 11 residues. The germline V gene encodes CDR1 DFQATT and CDR2 SNEGSKA (reference sequence). Deletions cut 6 bases from V and 8 bases from J, with 13 bases between. The DNA for the CDR3 is TGCAGTGCCGGGTGGTTCGGGGGCTACACCTTC. Amino acids: CSAGWFGGYTF.

This rearrangement joins TRBV5-6 to TRBJ2-7; 12 nucleotides line up with TRBD2. Trimming at V came to 1 base and at J to 4 bases, leaving 6 bases not matched to a gene. This CDR3 comprises 16 residues. Per germline, CDR1 SGHDT and CDR2 YYEEEE. The CDR3 nucleotides read TGTGCCAGCAGCTTGAGGCTAGCGGGGGGGCGATACGAGCAGTACTTC. This sequence encodes CASSLRLAGGRYEQYF.

The rearrangement links TRBV27 to TRBJ2-7, with TRBD2 matching over 12 bases. J was trimmed by 1 base and V by 5 bases; bases with no gene match: 3. Looked up from germline, CDR1 is MNHEY and CDR2 is SMNVEV (reference sequence). The CDR3 is 15 amino acids. Here the CDR3 reads CASSLLAGGSYEQYF. In DNA form, the CDR3 reads TGTGCCAGCAGTCTACTAGCGGGGGGATCCTACGAGCAGTACTTC.

The V gene is TRBV6-5, the J gene TRBJ2-3, with 7 positions matching TRBD1. CDR1 is MNHEY, CDR2 SVGAGI, per germline. The V gene end was trimmed by 4 bases and the J gene end by 4 bases; junction bases not matched to a gene: 11. The CDR3 sequence is 16 residues long. DNA of the CDR3: TGTGCCAGCAGTTGTTCGGACAGGAGCTGTGCAGATACGCAGTATTTT. Protein: CASSCSDRSCADTQYF.

The chain has TRBV15 and TRBJ2-1; D perhaps matches TRBD2 (6 bases). In germline, CDR1 is LNHNV, CDR2 YYDKDF (reference sequence). CDR3 length equals 12 residues. V shed 3 bases and J shed 13 bases, with 13 bases lying between them. The CDR3 reads CATSRKLAKQFF. As DNA, the CDR3 is TGTGCCACCAGCAGGAAGCTAGCGAAACAGTTCTTC.

This chain connects TRBV19 to TRBJ1-5; possible D gene TRBD1, 5 bases. Germline V CDR1 and CDR2: LNHDA, SQIVND (reference sequence). Trimming removed 9 bases from V and 6 bases from J, with 15 bases in between. This CDR3 is 13 amino acids long. In DNA, the CDR3 is TGTGCCAGCCGGCCAGGGTTAAGTCAGCCCCAGCATTTT. Its translation: CASRPGLSQPQHF.

The chain links TRBV2 to TRBJ1-5; no reliable D call. Germline V gene data show CDR1 as SNHLY and CDR2 as FYNNEI. The V and J ends lost 3 bases and 5 bases respectively, with 17 bases between them. This CDR3 is 16 amino acids long. Here the CDR3 DNA reads TGTGCCAGCAGTGATGAGCGGACCAGCCCCCATCAGCCCCAGCATTTT. Translated, it gives CASSDERTSPHQPQHF. Looking up the rest from reference TRBV2 and TRBJ1-5 gives the full variable domain: EPEVTQTPSHQVTQMGQEVILRCVPISNHLYFYWYRQILGQKVEFLVSFYNNEISEKSEIFDDQFSVERPDGSNFTLKIRSTKLEDSAMYFCASSDERTSPHQPQHFGDGTRLSIL.

This chain uses TRBV5-1 with TRBJ2-7; tentative D call: TRBD1 (6 bases). V lost 0 bases, J lost 0 bases, and 16 bases lay in between. The V gene's germline CDR1 is SGHRS and CDR2 YFSETQ. This CDR3 region has 17 residues. This chain's CDR3 is CASSLGDTQGYSYEQYF. In DNA, the CDR3 is TGCGCCAGCAGCTTGGGGGACACGCAGGGGTACTCCTACGAGCAGTACTTC.

This clone was seen a few times. The chain employs TRBV20-1 and TRBJ1-1, with TRBD1 as a possible D gene (5 bases). With 6 bases removed from V and 10 bases from J, the gap between germline ends came to 15 bases. In germline, CDR1 is DFQATT, CDR2 SNEGSKA (reference sequence). The CDR3 has 11 residues. Here the CDR3 reads CSATSTAGAFF. Written as DNA, the CDR3 is TGCAGTGCAACATCGACAGCGGGAGCTTTCTTT.

In its sample, this clone was seen a few times. J is TRBJ2-2 and V is TRBV5-1; D might be TRBD2 (5 bases). Trimming left V 5 bases short and J 2 bases short, with 10 bases between. Germline assignment: CDR1 SGHRS and CDR2 YFSETQ. This CDR3 contains 14 residues. CDR3 sequence reads: CASRLAHNTGELFF. The CDR3 DNA is TGCGCCAGCAGATTAGCGCATAACACCGGGGAGCTGTTTTTT. Full variable domain (remainder filled in from reference TRBV5-1 and TRBJ2-2): KAGVTQTPRYLIKTRGQQVTLSCSPISGHRSVSWYQQTPGQGLQFLFEYFSETQRNKGNFPGRFSGRQFSNSRSEMNVSTLELGDSALYLCASRLAHNTGELFFGEGSRLTVL.

This clone has ten or more counts. The chain carries TRBV10-3 and TRBJ1-4, with 7 bases fitting TRBD1. Germline V CDR1 and CDR2: ENHRY, SYGVKD. With V trimmed by 6 bases and J by 8 bases, 3 bases remained unmatched. The CDR3 spans 12 residues. CDR3 nucleotide sequence: TGTGCCATCAGCACAGGGGAGGAAAAACTGTTTTTT. This encodes CAISTGEEKLFF.

The CDR3 reads CASSLGTAVTEAFF. The CDR3 coding sequence is TGCGCCAGCAGCTTGGGGACAGCAGTCACTGAAGCTTTCTTT. V gene TRBV5-1 combines with J gene TRBJ1-1, with a weak D call TRBD1 (6 bases). The CDR3 totals 14 residues. Germline CDR1 is SGHRS and CDR2 is YFSETQ. Between the trimmed V and J ends, which lost 0 bases and 4 bases, there was a span of 10 bases.

The chain recombines TRBV3-1 (or the pseudogene TRBV3-2) with TRBJ2-5; D gene ambiguous. Germline-derived CDR1 and CDR2 are LGHDT and YNNKEL (reference sequence). CDR3 length: 16 amino acids. V was clipped by 0 bases and J by 5 bases, with 16 bases between them. CDR3 bases: TGTGCCAGCAGCCAAGATCAGCCTAGGCCGGAGGAGACCCAGTACTTC. Translation gives CASSQDQPRPEETQYF.

This clone was seen more than once but under ten times. This rearrangement joins TRBV3-1 (or the pseudogene TRBV3-2) to TRBJ1-4; a weak D match, TRBD1 (5 bases). The V gene lost 2 bases and the J gene lost 4 bases, with 14 bases spanning the gap. Germline assignment: CDR1 LGHDT and CDR2 YNNKEL (reference sequence). The CDR3 length is 16 residues. Here the CDR3 DNA reads TGTGCCAGCAGCCAATACCTCGGGGGAGGTAATGAAAAACTGTTTTTT. The encoded protein is CASSQYLGGGNEKLFF.

The rearrangement uses TRBV5-1 and TRBJ1-3; 10 bases are a match to TRBD1. Germline V gene sequence: CDR1 SGHRS, CDR2 YFSETQ. The CDR3 contains 15 residues. The junction had 7 bases not matched to a gene; V was cut back by 3 bases and J by 7 bases. The CDR3 region is CASSYGQGVGNTIYF. In DNA, the CDR3 is TGCGCCAGCAGCTACGGACAGGGGGTCGGGAACACCATATATTTT.

This sequence joins TRBV5-1 and TRBJ1-2; 8 positions agree with TRBD1. Germline V gene lookup returns CDR1 SGHRS and CDR2 YFSETQ. The CDR3 covers 15 residues. With 2 bases clipped from V and 7 bases from J, the junction kept 10 bases outside the gene matches. CDR3 residues: CASSFTSQGALGYTF. CDR3 nucleotides: TGCGCCAGCAGCTTCACGTCGCAGGGGGCGCTTGGCTACACCTTC.

The rearrangement joins TRBV19 to TRBJ2-7; unclear D gene. In germline, CDR1 is LNHDA, CDR2 SQIVND (reference sequence). This CDR3 has 13 residues. The germline V and J ends were trimmed by 5 bases and 5 bases, with 13 bases remaining between them. The CDR3 DNA sequence: TGTGCCAGTAGTGTGAGACAAGTCGACGAGCAGTACTTC. Encoded protein: CASSVRQVDEQYF.

The genes are TRBV27 and TRBJ2-7, with 9 bases lining up with TRBD1. This CDR3 has 14 amino acids. CDR1 MNHEY and CDR2 SMNVEV come from the germline V gene (reference sequence). The V segment lost 5 bases and the J segment 5 bases; nucleotides outside the gene matches: 7. The CDR3 region is CASSPGQGYHEQYF. CDR3 sequence (DNA): TGTGCCAGCAGTCCGGGACAGGGTTACCACGAGCAGTACTTC.

The chain links TRBV5-1 to TRBJ2-2, with 8 positions matching TRBD2. The CDR3 is made up of 15 amino acids. The J segment lost 8 bases and the V segment lost 4 bases, leaving 10 bases of the junction unmatched. Per germline, CDR1 SGHRS and CDR2 YFSETQ. The CDR3 coding sequence is TGCGCCAGCAGCCCGGTTTCGGGGGGGCTTGGGGAGCTGTTTTTT. Residues: CASSPVSGGLGELFF. Looking up the rest from reference TRBV5-1 and TRBJ2-2 gives the full variable domain: KAGVTQTPRYLIKTRGQQVTLSCSPISGHRSVSWYQQTPGQGLQFLFEYFSETQRNKGNFPGRFSGRQFSNSRSEMNVSTLELGDSALYLCASSPVSGGLGELFFGEGSRLTVL.

This clone is judged medium-sized. V is TRBV7-9 and J is TRBJ1-1; no clear D gene. Trimming removed 5 bases from V and 11 bases from J, with 21 bases in between. Germline CDR1 reads SEHNR; CDR2 reads FQNEAQ (reference sequence). This CDR3 region has 14 residues. The CDR3 sequence is CASSPPGQLPAAFF. Written as DNA, the CDR3 is TGTGCCAGCAGCCCACCGGGTCAGCTCCCTGCGGCTTTCTTT.

This clone was counted a few times. The rearrangement links TRBV4-2 to TRBJ2-7; TRBD1 matches 8 bases. The CDR3 totals 14 residues. Unmatched junction bases numbered 9, after V lost 4 bases and J lost 7 bases. CDR1 and CDR2 (germline): LGHNA, YNFKEQ. This chain's CDR3 is CASSPSQGAREQYF. CDR3 nucleotides: TGTGCCAGCAGCCCCTCGCAGGGGGCAAGGGAGCAGTACTTC.

This CDR3 is CASSFQGTGSDGYTF. The CDR3 DNA reads TGCGCCAGCAGCTTTCAGGGGACAGGGAGCGATGGCTACACCTTC. The V and J genes are TRBV5-1 and TRBJ1-2; 9 bases align to TRBD1. The germline V gene encodes CDR1 SGHRS and CDR2 YFSETQ. The CDR3 spans 15 residues. V gave up 2 bases and J gave up 6 bases; unmatched junction bases: 8.

The chain uses TRBV18 and TRBJ2-7, with 7 bases identical to TRBD2. CDR3 size: 15 residues. CDR1 and CDR2 (germline): KGHSH, LQKENI. V lost 2 bases, J lost 0 bases, and 4 bases stayed unmatched. The CDR3 region has the DNA TGTGCCAGCTCACCAGGCGGGGGAGTCTCCTACGAGCAGTACTTC. This encodes CASSPGGGVSYEQYF.

V gene TRBV18 combines with J gene TRBJ1-1; the match to TRBD1 covers 7 bases. Germline CDR1 and CDR2: KGHSH and LQKENI. The CDR3 loop spans 15 amino acids. Trimming took 4 bases from V and 8 from J; bases not matched to a gene: 13. The CDR3 region is CASSQFPTGAAEAFF. As DNA, the CDR3 is TGTGCCAGCTCACAATTCCCCACAGGGGCCGCGGAAGCTTTCTTT.